This is a list of T cell receptor beta chains from one sample in a study of shared clonotypes between healthy human individuals. Assay used: immunoSEQ multiplex PCR; TCRdb lists only in-frame clones, some missing. The data contain over a million clones, 98% of them singletons. Sequenced material: naive CD4+ T cells sorted from blood. The receptors shown here come from a man aged 25-40 years in good health. Each CDR3 is given with its conserved first and last residue. Fields, in order: J gene, clone size, D gene, V gene, CDR3 protein, CDR3 DNA. The D gene is left open where the match is weak. Clone sizes are given selectively: once, few, many, or a class where the clone is expanded.

j_gene: TRBJ2-5
abundance: -
d_gene: -
v_gene: TRBV6-5
CDR3aa: CASSYQGKGLETQYF
CDR3nt: TGTGCCAGCAGTTACCAGGGAAAGGGCTTGGAGACCCAGTACTTC

j_gene: TRBJ2-4
abundance: -
d_gene: -
v_gene: TRBV28
CDR3aa: CATGQIIAKNIQYF
CDR3nt: TGTGCCACAGGACAGATCATAGCCAAAAACATTCAGTACTTC

j_gene: TRBJ2-5
abundance: -
d_gene: TRBD2
v_gene: TRBV7-9
CDR3aa: CASSPGGSVGETQYF
CDR3nt: TGTGCCAGCAGCCCCGGGGGGTCAGTCGGAGAGACCCAGTACTTC

j_gene: TRBJ2-2
abundance: -
d_gene: -
v_gene: TRBV6-1
CDR3aa: CASSVKGAGELFF
CDR3nt: TGTGCCAGCAGTGTAAAAGGGGCCGGGGAGCTGTTTTTT

j_gene: TRBJ2-1
abundance: -
d_gene: -
v_gene: TRBV27
CDR3aa: CASSLGRNEQFF
CDR3nt: TGTGCCAGCAGTTTAGGCCGGAATGAGCAGTTCTTC

j_gene: TRBJ2-7
abundance: once
d_gene: -
v_gene: TRBV30
CDR3aa: CAWGIISYEQYF
CDR3nt: TGTGCCTGGGGCATTATCTCCTACGAGCAGTACTTC

j_gene: TRBJ1-4
abundance: -
d_gene: -
v_gene: TRBV18
CDR3aa: CASSPRSGEKLFF
CDR3nt: TGTGCCAGCTCACCAAGGTCCGGTGAAAAACTGTTTTTT

j_gene: TRBJ1-1
abundance: -
d_gene: -
v_gene: TRBV5-4
CDR3aa: CASSNGPRVNTEAFF
CDR3nt: TGTGCCAGCAGCAACGGTCCGCGGGTAAACACTGAAGCTTTCTTT

j_gene: TRBJ2-3
abundance: -
d_gene: -
v_gene: TRBV9
CDR3aa: CASSHNEGLHGDTQYF
CDR3nt: TGTGCCAGCAGCCACAATGAGGGCCTCCACGGGGATACGCAGTATTTT

j_gene: TRBJ1-1
abundance: once
d_gene: -
v_gene: TRBV7-2
CDR3aa: CASSQFPANTEAFF
CDR3nt: TGTGCCAGCAGTCAATTTCCAGCGAACACTGAAGCTTTCTTT

j_gene: TRBJ1-5
abundance: -
d_gene: -
v_gene: TRBV15
CDR3aa: CATSYQGGAGYNQPQHF
CDR3nt: TGTGCCACCAGCTACCAGGGAGGAGCAGGGTACAATCAGCCCCAGCATTTT

j_gene: TRBJ2-1
abundance: -
d_gene: -
v_gene: TRBV5-1
CDR3aa: CASSSGPNNEQFF
CDR3nt: TGCGCCAGCAGCTCCGGGCCCAACAATGAGCAGTTCTTC

j_gene: TRBJ1-1
abundance: -
d_gene: -
v_gene: TRBV29-1
CDR3aa: CSVKGMNTEAFF
CDR3nt: TGCAGCGTTAAGGGAATGAACACTGAAGCTTTCTTT

j_gene: TRBJ2-2
abundance: -
d_gene: TRBD2
v_gene: TRBV9
CDR3aa: CASSVLSSGSAGELFF
CDR3nt: TGTGCCAGCAGCGTACTGTCTAGCGGGAGCGCCGGGGAGCTGTTTTTT

j_gene: TRBJ1-3
abundance: -
d_gene: -
v_gene: TRBV5-1
CDR3aa: CASSLDLGHSGNTIYF
CDR3nt: TGCGCCAGCAGCTTGGATCTCGGTCACTCTGGAAACACCATATATTTT

j_gene: TRBJ1-4
abundance: -
d_gene: -
v_gene: TRBV5-1
CDR3aa: CASKVDRPNEKLFF
CDR3nt: TGCGCCAGTAAGGTGGACAGACCTAATGAAAAACTGTTTTTT

j_gene: TRBJ2-3
abundance: -
d_gene: -
v_gene: TRBV5-4
CDR3aa: CASSRDFPADTQYF
CDR3nt: TGTGCCAGCAGTCGGGATTTCCCGGCAGATACGCAGTATTTT

j_gene: TRBJ1-5
abundance: -
d_gene: -
v_gene: TRBV2
CDR3aa: CASSPQISNQPQHF
CDR3nt: TGTGCCAGCAGCCCCCAGATTAGCAATCAGCCCCAGCATTTT

j_gene: TRBJ1-1
abundance: -
d_gene: -
v_gene: TRBV18
CDR3aa: CASSPIPPGTNTEAFF
CDR3nt: TGTGCCAGCTCACCAATTCCGCCGGGGACGAACACTGAAGCTTTCTTT

j_gene: TRBJ1-3
abundance: -
d_gene: -
v_gene: TRBV7-2
CDR3aa: CASSLGQNSGNTIYF
CDR3nt: TGTGCCAGCAGCTTAGGACAGAACTCTGGAAACACCATATATTTT

j_gene: TRBJ2-3
abundance: -
d_gene: TRBD2
v_gene: TRBV18
CDR3aa: CASSPGTSGLGDTQYF
CDR3nt: TGTGCCAGCTCACCGGGGACTAGCGGTCTGGGAGATACGCAGTATTTT

j_gene: TRBJ2-2
abundance: -
d_gene: -
v_gene: TRBV18
CDR3aa: CASSPGIESVNTGELFF
CDR3nt: TGTGCCAGCTCACCAGGGATAGAATCAGTGAACACCGGGGAGCTGTTTTTT

j_gene: TRBJ2-5
abundance: -
d_gene: -
v_gene: TRBV18
CDR3aa: CASSPGSTQYF
CDR3nt: TGTGCCAGCTCACCAGGGTCGACCCAGTACTTC

j_gene: TRBJ2-5
abundance: once
d_gene: TRBD2
v_gene: TRBV18
CDR3aa: CASSPGTSGTETQYF
CDR3nt: TGTGCCAGCTCGCCCGGGACTAGCGGGACGGAGACCCAGTACTTC

j_gene: TRBJ1-1
abundance: -
d_gene: -
v_gene: TRBV5-4
CDR3aa: CASSLAGANTEAFF
CDR3nt: TGTGCCAGCAGCTTGGCAGGAGCGAACACTGAAGCTTTCTTT

j_gene: TRBJ2-3
abundance: -
d_gene: -
v_gene: TRBV5-1
CDR3aa: CASSLGSSADTQYF
CDR3nt: TGCGCCAGCAGCTTGGGTAGTTCCGCAGATACGCAGTATTTT

j_gene: TRBJ2-3
abundance: -
d_gene: TRBD2
v_gene: TRBV5-6
CDR3aa: CASSSPGLEGDTQYF
CDR3nt: TGTGCCAGCAGTTCCCCGGGACTAGAGGGAGATACGCAGTATTTT

j_gene: TRBJ2-1
abundance: -
d_gene: TRBD1
v_gene: TRBV12-5
CDR3aa: CASGLSWGRGQIYNEQFF
CDR3nt: TGTGCTAGTGGTTTATCTTGGGGCAGGGGGCAGATCTACAATGAGCAGTTCTTC

j_gene: TRBJ2-7
abundance: -
d_gene: TRBD2
v_gene: TRBV5-4
CDR3aa: CASSLAGGPVEQYF
CDR3nt: TGTGCCAGCAGCTTAGCGGGAGGGCCTGTCGAGCAGTACTTC

j_gene: TRBJ2-1
abundance: -
d_gene: TRBD2
v_gene: TRBV7-9
CDR3aa: CASSFSGHQFF
CDR3nt: TGTGCCAGCAGCTTTAGCGGGCACCAGTTCTTC

j_gene: TRBJ1-2
abundance: -
d_gene: -
v_gene: TRBV25-1
CDR3aa: CASSDYPPGSNYGYTF
CDR3nt: TGTGCCAGCAGTGATTACCCCCCAGGATCTAACTATGGCTACACCTTC

j_gene: TRBJ2-5
abundance: -
d_gene: -
v_gene: TRBV11-2
CDR3aa: CASSLEEETQYF
CDR3nt: TGTGCCAGCAGCTTAGAAGAAGAGACCCAGTACTTC

j_gene: TRBJ2-4
abundance: -
d_gene: -
v_gene: TRBV14
CDR3aa: CASSQVPGPGTHIQYF
CDR3nt: TGTGCCAGCAGCCAAGTCCCCGGACCCGGGACCCACATTCAGTACTTC

j_gene: TRBJ1-2
abundance: -
d_gene: -
v_gene: TRBV29-1
CDR3aa: CSVDVSYGYTF
CDR3nt: TGCAGCGTTGACGTTTCCTATGGCTACACCTTC

j_gene: TRBJ2-7
abundance: -
d_gene: -
v_gene: TRBV19
CDR3aa: CASSTRDALYEQYF
CDR3nt: TGTGCCAGTAGTACGCGGGACGCCCTGTACGAGCAGTACTTC

j_gene: TRBJ2-7
abundance: -
d_gene: TRBD2
v_gene: TRBV19
CDR3aa: CASSPHGTRSDEQYF
CDR3nt: TGTGCCAGTAGTCCCCACGGGACTAGGTCCGACGAGCAGTACTTC

j_gene: TRBJ1-3
abundance: -
d_gene: -
v_gene: TRBV10-3
CDR3aa: CAISEGRSEGNTIYF
CDR3nt: TGTGCCATCAGTGAAGGCAGATCCGAAGGAAACACCATATATTTT

j_gene: TRBJ2-7
abundance: -
d_gene: TRBD1
v_gene: TRBV5-5
CDR3aa: CASIPLGDRVREQYF
CDR3nt: TGTGCCAGCATTCCTTTGGGGGACAGGGTGAGGGAGCAGTACTTC

j_gene: TRBJ1-1
abundance: -
d_gene: -
v_gene: TRBV5-5
CDR3aa: CASSHFQGRNTEAFF
CDR3nt: TGTGCCAGCAGCCACTTTCAGGGGAGGAACACTGAAGCTTTCTTT

j_gene: TRBJ2-3
abundance: -
d_gene: TRBD2
v_gene: TRBV27
CDR3aa: CASSVGLVTDTQYF
CDR3nt: TGTGCCAGCAGTGTAGGACTAGTTACCGATACGCAGTATTTT

j_gene: TRBJ2-7
abundance: -
d_gene: -
v_gene: TRBV2
CDR3aa: CATRDSSYEQYF
CDR3nt: TGTGCCACCCGGGACTCATCCTACGAGCAGTACTTC

j_gene: TRBJ2-5
abundance: -
d_gene: TRBD1
v_gene: TRBV7-6
CDR3aa: CASSLPRGTVQETQYF
CDR3nt: TGTGCCAGCAGCTTACCTAGAGGGACAGTCCAAGAGACCCAGTACTTC

j_gene: TRBJ1-3
abundance: -
d_gene: TRBD1
v_gene: TRBV28
CDR3aa: CASSDTLGQGLNTIYF
CDR3nt: TGTGCCAGCAGCGATACCCTTGGACAGGGACTAAACACCATATATTTT

j_gene: TRBJ2-7
abundance: -
d_gene: -
v_gene: TRBV15
CDR3aa: CATSGGGRDEQYF
CDR3nt: TGTGCCACCAGCGGAGGGGGTCGAGACGAGCAGTACTTC

j_gene: TRBJ1-2
abundance: -
d_gene: -
v_gene: TRBV2
CDR3aa: CARSGALDYGYTF
CDR3nt: TGTGCCAGATCCGGGGCCCTCGACTATGGCTACACCTTC

j_gene: TRBJ2-1
abundance: -
d_gene: -
v_gene: TRBV4-1
CDR3aa: CASSQREKQFF
CDR3nt: TGCGCCAGCAGCCAACGGGAAAAGCAGTTCTTC

j_gene: TRBJ1-2
abundance: -
d_gene: -
v_gene: TRBV29-1
CDR3aa: CSADIAFYGYTF
CDR3nt: TGCAGCGCGGACATTGCCTTCTATGGCTACACCTTC

j_gene: TRBJ2-5
abundance: -
d_gene: -
v_gene: TRBV5-4
CDR3aa: CASSLTWRTRETQYF
CDR3nt: TGTGCCAGCAGCTTAACTTGGCGGACCCGGGAGACCCAGTACTTC

j_gene: TRBJ2-1
abundance: -
d_gene: TRBD2
v_gene: TRBV9
CDR3aa: CASTAGERTYNEQFF
CDR3nt: TGTGCCAGCACGGCGGGAGAAAGGACCTACAATGAGCAGTTCTTC

j_gene: TRBJ2-7
abundance: -
d_gene: TRBD2
v_gene: TRBV28
CDR3aa: CASSRGLGYEQYF
CDR3nt: TGTGCCAGCAGTAGGGGACTAGGCTACGAGCAGTACTTC

j_gene: TRBJ2-7
abundance: -
d_gene: -
v_gene: TRBV2
CDR3aa: CASSDPDPYEQYF
CDR3nt: TGTGCCAGCAGTGACCCAGATCCCTACGAGCAGTACTTC

j_gene: TRBJ2-5
abundance: -
d_gene: -
v_gene: TRBV7-9
CDR3aa: CASSFGEYQETQYF
CDR3nt: TGTGCCAGCAGCTTCGGCGAGTACCAAGAGACCCAGTACTTC

j_gene: TRBJ2-1
abundance: -
d_gene: TRBD2
v_gene: TRBV5-1
CDR3aa: CASGTGLVEQFF
CDR3nt: TGCGCCAGCGGAACCGGACTAGTAGAGCAGTTCTTC

j_gene: TRBJ2-3
abundance: -
d_gene: TRBD2
v_gene: TRBV10-3
CDR3aa: CAISPVGAGNTDTQYF
CDR3nt: TGTGCCATCAGCCCGGTTGGAGCGGGGAACACAGATACGCAGTATTTT

j_gene: TRBJ2-1
abundance: -
d_gene: TRBD2
v_gene: TRBV14
CDR3aa: CASSLLSAGGEQFF
CDR3nt: TGTGCCAGCAGCCTTCTGTCAGCGGGAGGGGAGCAGTTCTTC